This T cell receptor (beta chain) was recovered during a study of Graves' ophthalmopathy and Graves' hyperthyroidism. Study findings and constraints: Sensitivity reached 70.59% and specificity 72% to 80% when the model predicted ophthalmopathy progression.

TCR beta CDR3 amplification used RNA transcripts. RT-PCR in the first round used HTBI primers; a second-round multiplex PCR followed. TCRdb fed the multiplex PCR reads into MiXCR, producing one record per CDR3 protein. The data hold roughly 400,000 distinct CDR3 sequences, with approximately 17% observed a single time. This clonotype was counted between two and nine times. No antigen is known for it. The germline V and J ends were trimmed by 4 bases and 5 bases, with 14 bases remaining between them. The germline V gene has CDR1 GTSNPN and CDR2 SVGIG (reference sequence). This CDR3 contains 13 residues. Uncontrolled infections, pregnancy, lactation or other autoimmune diseases led to patient exclusion. The authors diagnosed from clinical symptoms, serum thyroxine, TRAb, thyroid ultrasound and orbital computed tomography. The PBMCs were taken from approximately 11 ml of fresh peripheral blood.

The rearrangement uses TRBV30 and TRBJ1-1; D unresolved. Source material: peripheral blood. This TCR derives from an adult woman with stable Graves' hyperthyroidism. CDR3 bases: TGTGCCTGGATTCAGGTGGAGAGGACTGAAGCTTTCTTT. Translation gives CAWIQVERTEAFF. The full variable domain, with the rest looked up from reference TRBV30 and TRBJ1-1, is SQTIHQWPATLVQPVGSPLSLECTVEGTSNPNLYWYRQAAGRGLQLLFYSVGIGQISSEVPQNLSASRPQDRQFILSSKKLLLSDSGFYLCAWIQVERTEAFFGQGTRLTVV.